Each of the 27 T cell receptor beta chains below was sequenced from the same sample in a study of blood T cell repertoires in COVID-19 (TCRdb year 2020). The method behind the library was the immunoSEQ multiplex PCR assay. TCRdb retrieved this table from immuneACCESS and kept in-frame rearrangements only. Not all clones are present; in checked studies, unresolved V genes account for under half, and no reason is known for the remainder. Within this sample are 35,000 to 45,000 clones, with about 88% of them counted one time only. The top ten clonotypes cover approximately 20% of the sample. The material sequenced was peripheral blood. These receptors originate from a man between 65 and 79 years old with acute or convalescent COVID-19.

V gene TRBV20-1 combines with J gene TRBJ2-1, with 9 bases lining up with TRBD2. Losses at the gene ends were 3 bases for V and 1 base for J; bases not matched to a gene: 16. CDR3 length: 19 residues. Germline-derived CDR1 and CDR2 are DFQATT and SNEGSKA (reference sequence). CDR3 amino acids: CSASKREDHTMKSYNEQFF. The CDR3, as DNA: TGCAGTGCTAGTAAGCGGGAGGACCACACGATGAAGTCCTACAATGAGCAGTTCTTC.

The chain combines TRBV5-3 with TRBJ2-3; TRBD2 agrees at 11 bases. TRBV5-3 is an ORF, and what it does is uncertain. Germline trimming cut 1 base from V and 5 bases from J; bases unmatched to any gene: 3. This CDR3 comprises 15 residues. This CDR3 reads CARSLYLAGGDTQYF. Here the CDR3 DNA reads TGTGCCAGAAGCTTGTACCTAGCGGGAGGAGATACGCAGTATTTT.

J is TRBJ1-4 and V is TRBV5-5; D ambiguous. With 3 bases removed from V and 6 bases from J, the gap between germline ends came to 15 bases. The CDR3 runs 15 residues. Germline V gene data show CDR1 as SGHKS and CDR2 as YYEKEE (reference sequence). The CDR3 bases are TGTGCCAGCAGCTCCAGACCGAGCCTAGATGAAAAACTGTTTTTT. Translating it yields CASSSRPSLDEKLFF.

This clone was detected only a few times. V usage is TRBV29-1 and J usage is TRBJ2-5, with TRBD1 identical over 8 bases. J was trimmed by 7 bases and V by 4 bases; bases with no gene match: 8. CDR1 is SQVTM, CDR2 ANQGSEA, per germline. There are 13 residues in the CDR3. The CDR3 sequence is CSVGQGPEGTQYF. DNA for the CDR3: TGCAGCGTTGGACAGGGGCCTGAGGGGACCCAGTACTTC.

The V gene is TRBV6-1, the J gene TRBJ1-3, with D unclear. Germline V gene lookup returns CDR1 MNHNS and CDR2 SASEGT. The CDR3 loop spans 14 amino acids. V lost 2 bases and J lost 2, with 7 bases in between. CDR3 nucleotide sequence: TGTGCCAGCAGTGAACGAGGGCCTGGAAACACCATATATTTT. Protein: CASSERGPGNTIYF.

The chain employs TRBV2 and TRBJ2-1; possible D gene TRBD2, 5 bases. This CDR3 is 15 amino acids long. CDR1 is SNHLY, CDR2 FYNNEI, per germline. V was shortened by 2 bases and J by 6 bases, with 14 bases between the two germline ends. CDR3 residues: CASSERRIPLNEQFF. The CDR3 nucleotides are TGTGCCAGCAGTGAAAGGAGGATTCCGCTCAATGAGCAGTTCTTC.

The V and J genes are TRBV7-2 and TRBJ1-3; possibly TRBD1 for D (6 bases). With 5 bases removed from V and 7 bases from J, the gap between germline ends came to 15 bases. CDR1 SGHTA and CDR2 FQGNSA come from the germline V gene. This CDR3 comprises 14 residues. The CDR3 DNA is TGTGCCAGCAGCCCCACAGGGTGGTCGAACACCATATATTTT. Encoded protein: CASSPTGWSNTIYF.

In DNA, the CDR3 is TGTGCCAGCTCACCAGGACAGGGGGTAGATACGCAGTATTTT. This gives the protein CASSPGQGVDTQYF. The chain is built from TRBV18 and TRBJ2-3; TRBD1 agrees at 10 bases. The CDR3 sequence is 14 residues long. Germline V lookup: CDR1 KGHSH, CDR2 LQKENI. V trimming: 2 bases; J trimming: 5 bases; junction bases outside the gene matches: 1.

The V gene is TRBV5-1, the J gene TRBJ2-2; possibly TRBD1 for D (6 bases). CDR3 length: 15 amino acids. Trimming took off 2 bases at V and 5 bases at J, with 13 bases between the two ends. The V gene's germline CDR1 is SGHRS and CDR2 YFSETQ. In DNA, the CDR3 is TGCGCCAGCAGCTTAATTACAGGGAATACCGGGGAGCTGTTTTTT. It codes for CASSLITGNTGELFF.

The chain has TRBV18 and TRBJ2-3, with TRBD1 as a possible D gene (5 bases). Deletions cut 3 bases from V and 0 bases from J, with 10 bases between. The CDR3 totals 15 residues. Germline lookup yields CDR1 KGHSH and CDR2 LQKENI. The CDR3 here is CASSPDRSSTDTQYF. In DNA form, the CDR3 reads TGTGCCAGCTCACCTGACAGATCTAGCACAGATACGCAGTATTTT.

The chain uses TRBV7-6 and TRBJ1-1, with unresolved D. V was trimmed by 1 base and J by 3 bases, leaving 9 bases between them. CDR1 and CDR2 from the germline V gene are SGHVS and FNYEAQ. This CDR3 is 14 amino acids long. This CDR3 is CASSLEGRYTEAFF. The DNA of the CDR3 is TGTGCCAGCAGCTTAGAAGGCAGGTACACTGAAGCTTTCTTT. The full variable domain, its missing parts supplied by reference TRBV7-6 and TRBJ1-1, is GAGVSQSPRYKVTKRGQDVALRCDPISGHVSLYWYRQALGQGPEFLTYFNYEAQQDKSGLPNDRFSAERPEGSISTLTIQRTEQRDSAMYRCASSLEGRYTEAFFGQGTRLTVV.

This sequence joins TRBV28 and TRBJ1-4, with D unclear. The V and J ends lost 8 bases and 0 bases respectively, with 7 bases between them. Germline V lookup: CDR1 MDHEN, CDR2 SYDVKM. The CDR3 is made up of 13 amino acids. Written as DNA, the CDR3 is TGTGCCAGCGGCACCTCAACTAATGAAAAACTGTTTTTT. It yields the protein CASGTSTNEKLFF.

Concerning this clone itself: The identical CDR3 is also encoded by other nucleotide sequences in the sample. The chain joins TRBV7-9 to TRBJ1-1; 7 nucleotides agree with TRBD1. From germline, CDR1 is SEHNR and CDR2 FQNEAQ (reference sequence). CDR3 length: 16 amino acids. With 5 bases clipped from V and 4 bases from J, the junction kept 13 bases outside the gene matches. The CDR3 spells CASSARDSLMGTEAFF. In DNA, the CDR3 is TGTGCCAGCAGCGCGCGGGACAGCTTGATGGGCACTGAAGCTTTCTTT. The whole variable domain, remainder taken from reference TRBV7-9 and TRBJ1-1, is DTGVSQNPRHKITKRGQNVTFRCDPISEHNRLYWYRQTLGQGPEFLTYFQNEAQLEKSRLLSDRFSAERPKGSFSTLEIQRTEQGDSAMYLCASSARDSLMGTEAFFGQGTRLTVV.

The chain joins TRBV27 to TRBJ1-5; D may be TRBD1 (6 bases). In germline, CDR1 is MNHEY, CDR2 SMNVEV (reference sequence). The CDR3 is made up of 14 amino acids. V shed 10 bases and J shed 5 bases, with 18 bases lying between them. The CDR3 DNA sequence: TGTGCCACCGCGGACGGGACACTTCATCAGCCCCAGCATTTT. It translates to CATADGTLHQPQHF.

The rearrangement uses TRBV6-5 and TRBJ1-1; a possible D gene is TRBD1 (5 bases). This CDR3 has 14 amino acids. Trimming cost V 8 bases and J 3 bases, with 16 bases left between them. CDR1 and CDR2 from the germline V gene are MNHEY and SVGAGI. CDR3 DNA sequence: TGTGCCAGCCTTTTTCCCAGGGTCGACACTGAAGCTTTCTTT. Its translation: CASLFPRVDTEAFF.

The rearrangement links TRBV5-4 to TRBJ1-1; 8 nucleotides line up with TRBD1. CDR3 length: 12 amino acids. Looked up from germline, CDR1 is SGHNT and CDR2 is YYREEE (reference sequence). The V gene end was trimmed by 3 bases and the J gene end by 6 bases; junction bases not matched to a gene: 1. The CDR3 reads CASSWTGSEAFF. The CDR3 bases are TGTGCCAGCAGCTGGACAGGGTCTGAAGCTTTCTTT.

CDR3 sequence: CASKGDRSDTQYF. The DNA of the CDR3 is TGTGCCAGCAAGGGGGACCGGTCAGATACGCAGTATTTT. This chain links TRBV5-4 with TRBJ2-3; possible D gene TRBD1, 6 bases. The CDR3 covers 13 residues. Trimming left V 6 bases short and J 4 bases short, with 12 bases between. From germline, CDR1 is SGHNT and CDR2 YYREEE (reference sequence).

V usage is TRBV7-6 and J usage is TRBJ2-3; D not certain. Trimming pared 5 bases from V and 6 bases from J, leaving 15 bases between. CDR3 size: 14 residues. The germline CDR1 and CDR2 sequences are SGHVS and FNYEAQ. Written as DNA, the CDR3 is TGTGCCAGCAGCCGATATACGGGTACCGATACGCAGTATTTT. It specifies CASSRYTGTDTQYF.

The rearrangement links TRBV12-5 to TRBJ1-6; D ambiguous. There are 20 residues in the CDR3. Trimming cost V 3 bases and J 0 bases, with 21 bases left between them. CDR1 and CDR2 from the germline V gene are LGHNT and FRNRAP. The CDR3 DNA sequence: TGTGCTAGTGGTTTTCAATTCCGGGAGCCCCTGAGCTCCTATAATTCACCCCTCCACTTT. Translation gives CASGFQFREPLSSYNSPLHF.

This clone was counted between two and nine times. V and J are TRBV6-2 or TRBV6-3 and TRBJ2-7, with a tentative D call TRBD2 (6 bases). Germline lookup yields CDR1 MNHEY and CDR2 SVGEGT. This CDR3 has 12 residues. The V end was cut by 5 bases, the J end by 6 bases, with 11 bases between. CDR3 residues: CASSSTGGEQYF. CDR3 nucleotides: TGTGCCAGCAGTAGCACCGGGGGCGAGCAGTACTTC.

This chain links TRBV7-2 with TRBJ2-7; TRBD2 aligns across 9 bases. Germline assignment: CDR1 SGHTA and CDR2 FQGNSA. J gave up 7 bases and V 1 base, and 5 bases lay outside the gene matches. CDR3 length: 14 residues. CDR3 coding DNA: TGTGCCAGCAGCTTAGAAGCGGGGGGACGGGAGCAGTACTTC. Translating it yields CASSLEAGGREQYF.

The chain carries TRBV7-6 and TRBJ2-1; possible D gene TRBD1, 5 bases. CDR1 SGHVS and CDR2 FNYEAQ come from the germline V gene. Deletions cut 1 base from V and 8 bases from J, with 12 bases between. The CDR3 loop spans 14 amino acids. CDR3 sequence: CASSLGGPADEQFF. In DNA form, the CDR3 reads TGTGCCAGCAGCTTAGGGGGCCCCGCCGATGAGCAGTTCTTC.

The J gene is TRBJ2-7, the V gene TRBV7-2; D might be TRBD1 (6 bases). Germline lookup yields CDR1 SGHTA and CDR2 FQGNSA. The CDR3 spans 13 residues. The germline V and J ends were trimmed by 5 bases and 2 bases, with 10 bases remaining between them. The CDR3 spells CASSRQGTYEQYF. The DNA for the CDR3 is TGTGCCAGCAGCCGGCAGGGGACCTACGAGCAGTACTTC.

The CDR3 loop is CASSLVGSSYNEQFF. Here the CDR3 DNA reads TGTGCCAGCAGCTTAGTGGGCAGCTCCTACAATGAGCAGTTCTTC. V usage is TRBV11-3 and J usage is TRBJ2-1; D gene uncertain. The CDR3 extends over 15 amino acids. In germline, CDR1 is SGHNT, CDR2 YENEEA. V was pared by 1 base and J by 0 bases, with 7 bases between. Combining the CDR3 with reference TRBV11-3 and TRBJ2-1 gives the whole variable domain EAGVVQSPRYKIIEKKQPVAFWCNPISGHNTLYWYLQNLGQGPELLIRYENEEAVDDSQLPKDRFSAERLKGVDSTLKIQPAELGDSAVYLCASSLVGSSYNEQFFGPGTRLTVL.

The CDR3 DNA reads TGTGCCAGCACCTCATCGGGATCCCTCTCCTACAATGAGCAGTTCTTC. Protein sequence: CASTSSGSLSYNEQFF. The V gene is TRBV28, the J gene TRBJ2-1, with D maybe TRBD2 (5 bases). CDR1 MDHEN and CDR2 SYDVKM come from the germline V gene. This CDR3 contains 16 residues. The V end was cut by 7 bases, the J end by 0 bases, with 16 bases between. Supplemented by reference TRBV28 and TRBJ2-1, the full variable domain reads DVKVTQSSRYLVKRTGEKVFLECVQDMDHENMFWYRQDPGLGLRLIYFSYDVKMKEKGDIPEGYSVSREKKERFSLILESASTNQTSMYLCASTSSGSLSYNEQFFGPGTRLTVL.

Notes on this clone: Other nucleotide sequences in the sample specify the same CDR3. The V and J genes are TRBV9 and TRBJ2-5; 11 bases agree with TRBD2. V was clipped by 3 bases and J by 10 bases; unmatched bases: 14. The CDR3 sequence is 16 residues long. Germline CDR1 and CDR2: SGDLS and YYNGEE. The CDR3 protein is CASSATSGTSPGGQYF. CDR3 sequence (DNA): TGTGCCAGCAGCGCGACTAGCGGGACATCCCCCGGGGGCCAGTACTTC.

The rearrangement uses TRBV18 and TRBJ2-1; 7 nucleotides align to TRBD1. This CDR3 region has 15 residues. Germline V lookup: CDR1 KGHSH, CDR2 LQKENI. V lost 6 bases and J lost 9; bases outside the gene matches: 14. This chain's CDR3 is CASSLGQALWGEQFF. The CDR3 DNA reads TGTGCCAGCTCGCTTGGACAGGCCTTATGGGGTGAGCAGTTCTTC.